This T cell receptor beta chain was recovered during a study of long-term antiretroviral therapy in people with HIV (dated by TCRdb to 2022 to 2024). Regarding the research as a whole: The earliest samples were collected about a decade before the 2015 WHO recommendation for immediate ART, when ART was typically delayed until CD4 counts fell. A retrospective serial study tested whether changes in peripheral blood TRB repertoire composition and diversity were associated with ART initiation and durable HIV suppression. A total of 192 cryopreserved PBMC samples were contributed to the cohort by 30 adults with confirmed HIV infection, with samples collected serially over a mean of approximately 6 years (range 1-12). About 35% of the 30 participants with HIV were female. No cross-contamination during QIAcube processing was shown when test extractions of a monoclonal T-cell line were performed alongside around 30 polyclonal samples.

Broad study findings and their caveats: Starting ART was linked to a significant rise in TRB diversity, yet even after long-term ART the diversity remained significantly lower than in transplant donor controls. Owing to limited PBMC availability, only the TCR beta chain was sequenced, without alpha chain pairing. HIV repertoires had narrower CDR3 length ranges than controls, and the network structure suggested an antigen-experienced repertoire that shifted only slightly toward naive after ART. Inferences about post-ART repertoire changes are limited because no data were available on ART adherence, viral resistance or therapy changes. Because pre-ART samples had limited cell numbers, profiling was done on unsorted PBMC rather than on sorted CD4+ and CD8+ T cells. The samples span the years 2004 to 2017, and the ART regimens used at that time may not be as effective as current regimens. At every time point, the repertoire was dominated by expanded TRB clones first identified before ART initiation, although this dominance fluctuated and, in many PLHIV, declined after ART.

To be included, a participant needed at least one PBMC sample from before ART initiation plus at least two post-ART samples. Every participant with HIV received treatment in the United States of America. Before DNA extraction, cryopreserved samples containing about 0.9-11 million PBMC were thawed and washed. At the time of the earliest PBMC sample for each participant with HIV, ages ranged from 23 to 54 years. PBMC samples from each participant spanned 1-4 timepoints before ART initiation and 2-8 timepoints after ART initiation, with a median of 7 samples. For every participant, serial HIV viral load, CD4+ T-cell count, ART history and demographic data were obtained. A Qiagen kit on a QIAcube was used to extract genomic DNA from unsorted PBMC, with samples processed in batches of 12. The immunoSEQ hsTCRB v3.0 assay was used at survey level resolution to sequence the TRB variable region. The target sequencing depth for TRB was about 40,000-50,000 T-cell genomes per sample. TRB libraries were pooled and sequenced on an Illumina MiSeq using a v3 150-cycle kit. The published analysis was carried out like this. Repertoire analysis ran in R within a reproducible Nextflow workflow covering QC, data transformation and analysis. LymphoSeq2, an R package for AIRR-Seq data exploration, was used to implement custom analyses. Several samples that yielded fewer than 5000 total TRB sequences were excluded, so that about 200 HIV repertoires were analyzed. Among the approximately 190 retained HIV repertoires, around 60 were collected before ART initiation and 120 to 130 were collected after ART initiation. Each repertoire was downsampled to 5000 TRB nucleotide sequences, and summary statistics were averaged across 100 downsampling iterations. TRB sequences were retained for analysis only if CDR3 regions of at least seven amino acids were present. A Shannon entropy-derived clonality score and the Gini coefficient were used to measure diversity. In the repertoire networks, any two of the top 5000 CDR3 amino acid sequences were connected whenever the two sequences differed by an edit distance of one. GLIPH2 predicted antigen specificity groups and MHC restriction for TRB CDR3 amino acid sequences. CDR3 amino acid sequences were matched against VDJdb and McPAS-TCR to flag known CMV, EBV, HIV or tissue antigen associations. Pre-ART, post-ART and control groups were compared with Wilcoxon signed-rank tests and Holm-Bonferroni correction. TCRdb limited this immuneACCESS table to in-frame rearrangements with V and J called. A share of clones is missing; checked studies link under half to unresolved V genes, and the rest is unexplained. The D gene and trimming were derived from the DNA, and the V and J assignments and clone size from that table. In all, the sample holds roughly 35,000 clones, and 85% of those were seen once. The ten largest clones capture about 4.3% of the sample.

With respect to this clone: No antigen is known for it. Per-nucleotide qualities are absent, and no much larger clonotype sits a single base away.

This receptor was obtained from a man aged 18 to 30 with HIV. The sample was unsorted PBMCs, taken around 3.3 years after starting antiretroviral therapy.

For the CDR3, the sequence is CASSWTFRESPRHGYTF. In nucleotides, the sequence is TGTGCCAGCAGCTGGACCTTCCGGGAGTCCCCTCGGCATGGCTACACCTTC. This chain is built from TRBV5-4 and TRBJ1-2; the D gene cannot be named for sure. CDR1 and CDR2, per the germline V gene (reference sequence), are SGHNT and YYREEE. V is cut by 3 bases and J by 6 bases, and the space between the germline ends is 24 bases. The CDR3 numbers 17 residues from cysteine through phenylalanine. Of all the DNA, just the CDR3 is kept, 51 bases in frame from base 1.